This T cell receptor (beta chain) is from a study of blood T cell repertoires in COVID-19. Study as a whole: Samples of COVID-19 (acute and convalescent) were obtained from the United States, Italy and Spain. T cells, B-cell-depleted T cells, or PBMCs supplied cDNA or gDNA.

The CDR3 runs 16 residues. The junction had 8 bases not matched to a gene; V was cut back by 4 bases and J by 6 bases. Germline V gives CDR1 SGHRS, CDR2 YFSETQ. Source study methods: Amplification of reference gene primers was used by the study to estimate nucleated cell counts. Clones were read by immunoSEQ multiplex PCR, and TCRdb kept only the in-frame ones, dropping some. V and J calls and clone size follow that table, whereas D and trimming were derived from the DNA. Found here are some 58,000 clones, about 87% of them singletons; the top ten hold about 3%. The chain carries TRBV5-1 and TRBJ2-1, with 12 nucleotides matching TRBD2. The sequence came from a human donor in a cohort sampled during active COVID-19. What was sequenced was peripheral blood. The CDR3 protein is CASSTGSSGRANEQFF. The CDR3 DNA reads as TGCGCCAGCAGCACGGGGTCTAGCGGGAGGGCCAATGAGCAGTTCTTC.